The 8 T cell receptor beta chains in this list originate from one sample, sequenced in a study of cytomegalovirus exposure and HLA in healthy donors. PCR used 60 Vbeta primers and 13 Jbeta primers. Generated by immunoSEQ multiplex PCR, the TCRdb table keeps only in-frame clones and is missing some. The table includes approximately 140,000 clones, 75% to 80% detected once. Source material: PBMCs. All receptors come from a woman in her fifties or sixties in good health and CMV-seronegative.

This clone was seen a handful of times. The J gene is TRBJ1-1, the V gene TRBV5-1; 7 nucleotides align to TRBD1. This CDR3 has 15 amino acids. With 2 bases clipped from V and 1 base from J, the junction kept 5 bases outside the gene matches. CDR1 is SGHRS, CDR2 YFSETQ, per germline. For the CDR3, the DNA is TGCGCCAGCAGCTTCCTCAACAGGGGGAACACTGAAGCTTTCTTT. Amino acid sequence: CASSFLNRGNTEAFF.

As to this clone: In the same sample, other DNA sequences code for this CDR3. V gene TRBV18 combines with J gene TRBJ1-2; D not resolved. In germline, CDR1 is KGHSH, CDR2 LQKENI. The CDR3 runs to 15 residues. Trimming cost V 3 bases and J 5 bases, with 16 bases left between them. The CDR3 here is CASSPPLVERYGYTF. CDR3 DNA: TGTGCCAGCTCACCGCCTCTCGTGGAGCGTTATGGCTACACCTTC.

V is TRBV30 and J is TRBJ1-5; perhaps TRBD1 as D (6 bases). The length of the CDR3 is 14 residues. Trimming stripped 0 bases from V and 2 bases from J, with 8 bases between. CDR1 GTSNPN and CDR2 SVGIG come from the germline V gene (reference sequence). DNA of the CDR3: TGTGCCTGGAGTGTCAGGGGTGGCAATCAGCCCCAGCATTTT. Translated, it gives CAWSVRGGNQPQHF.

This clone was observed a single time. The chain has TRBV28 and TRBJ1-2; D might be TRBD1 (6 bases). CDR1 is MDHEN, CDR2 SYDVKM, per germline. This CDR3 is built from 16 residues. Trimming pared 5 bases from V and 0 bases from J, leaving 16 bases between. As DNA, the CDR3 is TGTGCCAGCAGTCTTCTCGGGGACACTCCTAACTATGGCTACACCTTC. Protein product: CASSLLGDTPNYGYTF.

This clone was counted only a few times. The identical CDR3 is also encoded by other nucleotide sequences in the sample. This chain connects TRBV5-1 to TRBJ2-7; TRBD1 agrees at 7 bases. Germline V gives CDR1 SGHRS, CDR2 YFSETQ. V dropped 0 bases and J dropped 2; count of bases not matched to a gene: 2. The CDR3 runs to 14 residues. The CDR3 is CASSLGTGAYEQYF. The CDR3 nucleotides are TGCGCCAGCAGCTTGGGGACAGGAGCCTACGAGCAGTACTTC.

On this clone itself: A read error may account for a junction end that differs from germline. The chain couples TRBV19 to TRBJ1-1, with a possible D match to TRBD1 (6 bases). Germline V gives CDR1 LNHDA, CDR2 SQIVND (reference sequence). The CDR3 contains 14 residues. CDR3 in amino acids: CASTIKAGVAEAFF. Here the CDR3 DNA reads TGTGCCAGTACTATAAAAGCAGGGGTCGCTGAAGCTTTCTTT.

This clone was detected once. This chain joins TRBV6-5 and TRBJ2-5; D may be TRBD2 (7 bases). The DNA end favors TRBJ2-7, so the J call may be wrong. CDR1 is MNHEY and CDR2 is SVGAGI in the germline V gene. The CDR3 has 15 residues. CDR3 residues: CASSTVGGGRYEQYF. DNA of the CDR3: TGTGCCAGCAGTACGGTAGGGGGGGGCCGCTACGAGCAGTACTTC.

The chain joins TRBV5-6 to TRBJ1-2; D gene uncertain. Trimming took off 0 bases at V and 8 bases at J, with 14 bases between the two ends. The CDR3 loop spans 14 amino acids. The V gene's germline CDR1 is SGHDT and CDR2 YYEEEE. The CDR3 region has the DNA TGTGCCAGCAGCTTGGTCGGCGCCGTGAGGGGCTACACCTTC. Protein: CASSLVGAVRGYTF.